This T cell receptor (beta chain) was retrieved from a study of blood T cells in healthy people across ages. Study-wide points: Unsorted PBMCs ruled out conclusive naive versus antigen-experienced comparison. As naive T cell percentage varied, TCR beta diversity correlated strongly with it. A roughly linear age-dependent decrease characterized TCR beta diversity per million T cells.

Sample-barcoded 5' priming and a J-beta primer mix drove a second PCR of 7 to 11 cycles. TCRdb processed the 5' RACE reads anew with MiXCR; each CDR3 protein has one entry. The data hold about 730,000 distinct CDR3 sequences, with 40% to 45% observed a single time. On this clonotype itself: Its antigen is unknown.

CDR1 and CDR2 (germline): MNHEY, SVGEGT. V was trimmed by 6 bases and J by 0 bases, leaving 11 bases between them. The length of the CDR3 is 14 residues. Sequencing was performed on blood. This receptor was obtained from a woman aged 55-70 years in good health. This chain joins TRBV6-2 or TRBV6-3 and TRBJ1-2, with D perhaps TRBD1 (6 bases). CDR3 loop: CASRRTESNYGYTF. In nucleotides, the CDR3 is TGTGCCAGCAGACGGACAGAGTCTAACTATGGCTACACCTTC.